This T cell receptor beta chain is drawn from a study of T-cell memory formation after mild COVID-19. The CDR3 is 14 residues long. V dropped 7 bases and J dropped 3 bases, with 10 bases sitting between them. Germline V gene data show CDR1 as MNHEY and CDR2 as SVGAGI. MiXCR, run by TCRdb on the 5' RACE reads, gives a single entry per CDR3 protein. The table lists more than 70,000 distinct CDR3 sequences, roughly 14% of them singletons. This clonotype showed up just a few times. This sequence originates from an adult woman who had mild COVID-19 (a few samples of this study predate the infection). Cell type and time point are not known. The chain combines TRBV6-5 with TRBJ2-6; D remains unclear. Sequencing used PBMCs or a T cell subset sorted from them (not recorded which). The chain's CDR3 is CASNVGLGANVLTF. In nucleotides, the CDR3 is TGTGCCAGCAACGTAGGGCTTGGGGCCAACGTCCTGACTTTC.